One and the same sample provided the 6 T cell receptor beta chains below, sequenced in a study of blood T cells in healthy people across ages. A second PCR of about 7 to 12 cycles used a sample-barcoded 5' primer and a J-beta primer mix. TCRdb re-derived calls from the 5' RACE reads in MiXCR, one entry per CDR3 protein. The sample carries about 1,800,000 distinct CDR3 sequences, about 30% recorded once. Sample: blood. The receptors shown here come from a woman between 25 and 40 years old in good health.

This clonotype has more than one count but fewer than ten. The chain combines TRBV5-5 with TRBJ2-7; TRBD1 or TRBD2 may be the D gene (6 bases each). The V end lost 7 bases, the J end lost 2 bases, and 16 bases lay between the germline ends. The CDR3 covers 14 residues. CDR1 and CDR2 (germline): SGHKS, YYEKEE (reference sequence). The CDR3 is CASLGGFPTYEQYF. The DNA for the CDR3 is TGTGCCAGCCTGGGGGGCTTTCCGACCTACGAGCAGTACTTC.

The chain combines TRBV6-5 with TRBJ1-1; D is ambiguous. This CDR3 is 13 amino acids long. V lost 4 bases, J lost 4 bases, and 10 bases lay in between. Germline V gives CDR1 MNHEY, CDR2 SVGAGI. The CDR3 is CASSSFEPTEAFF. In DNA, the CDR3 is TGTGCCAGCAGTTCCTTTGAACCCACTGAAGCTTTCTTT.

CDR3: CASSLRQGAVANYGYTF. Written as DNA, the CDR3 is TGCGCCAGCAGCTTGCGTCAGGGGGCCGTAGCTAACTATGGCTACACCTTC. This chain joins TRBV5-1 and TRBJ1-2; 8 bases align to TRBD1. CDR1 and CDR2 from the germline V gene are SGHRS and YFSETQ. V lost 1 base and J lost 0; bases outside the gene matches: 8. This CDR3 has 17 residues.

In this sample, this clonotype turned up a few times. This chain links TRBV5-5 with TRBJ1-3, with D possibly TRBD1 on 5 matching bases. Per the germline V gene, CDR1 is SGHKS and CDR2 is YYEKEE (reference sequence). Trimming stripped 5 bases from V and 0 bases from J, with 12 bases between. The CDR3 loop spans 15 amino acids. CDR3 loop: CASRLDRYSGNTIYF. As DNA, the CDR3 is TGTGCCAGCAGGCTCGACAGATACTCTGGAAACACCATATATTTT.

V gene TRBV5-1 combines with J gene TRBJ2-1, with TRBD1 matching over 10 bases. The CDR3 has 20 residues. Unmatched junction bases numbered 12, after V lost 0 bases and J lost 0 bases. From germline, CDR1 is SGHRS and CDR2 YFSETQ. The CDR3 reads CASSLAPGTGARSSYNEQFF. CDR3 in DNA: TGCGCCAGCAGCTTGGCCCCCGGGACAGGGGCGAGGAGCTCCTACAATGAGCAGTTCTTC.

J is TRBJ2-5 and V is TRBV7-2; 11 bases match TRBD2. The germline CDR1 and CDR2 sequences are SGHTA and FQGNSA. This CDR3 is 15 amino acids long. Trimming at V came to 5 bases and at J to 4 bases, leaving 6 bases not matched to a gene. The CDR3 DNA reads TGTGCCAGCAGCACGCGACTAGCGGGAAGAGAGACCCAGTACTTC. This sequence encodes CASSTRLAGRETQYF.